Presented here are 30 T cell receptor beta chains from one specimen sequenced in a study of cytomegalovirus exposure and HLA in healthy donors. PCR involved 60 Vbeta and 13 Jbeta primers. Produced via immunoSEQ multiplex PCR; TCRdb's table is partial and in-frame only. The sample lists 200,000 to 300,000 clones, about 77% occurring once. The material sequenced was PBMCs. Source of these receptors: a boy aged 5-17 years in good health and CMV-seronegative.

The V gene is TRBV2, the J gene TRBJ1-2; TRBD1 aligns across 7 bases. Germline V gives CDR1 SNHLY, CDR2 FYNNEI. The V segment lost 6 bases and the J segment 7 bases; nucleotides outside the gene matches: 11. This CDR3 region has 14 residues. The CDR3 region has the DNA TGTGCCAGCAGCGAAACAGGGGTCGGACGTGGCTACACCTTC. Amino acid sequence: CASSETGVGRGYTF.

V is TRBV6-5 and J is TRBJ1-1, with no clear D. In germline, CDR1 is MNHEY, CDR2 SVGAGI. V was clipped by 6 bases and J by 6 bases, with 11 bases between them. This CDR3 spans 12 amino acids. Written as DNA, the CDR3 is TGTGCCAGCAGCGGGGTGTACTCTGAAGCTTTCTTT. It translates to CASSGVYSEAFF.

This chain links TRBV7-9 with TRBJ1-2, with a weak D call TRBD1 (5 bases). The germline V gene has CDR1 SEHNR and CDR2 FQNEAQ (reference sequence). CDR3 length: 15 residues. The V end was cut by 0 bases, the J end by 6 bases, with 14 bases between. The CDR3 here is CASSLAGGGFDGYTF. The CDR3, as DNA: TGTGCCAGCAGCTTAGCTGGGGGGGGTTTCGATGGCTACACCTTC.

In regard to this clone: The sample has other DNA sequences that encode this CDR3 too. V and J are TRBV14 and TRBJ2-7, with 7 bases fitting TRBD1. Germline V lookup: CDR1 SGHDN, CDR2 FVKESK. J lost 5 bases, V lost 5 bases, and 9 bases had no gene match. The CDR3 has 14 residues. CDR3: CASSEQGLLDEQYF. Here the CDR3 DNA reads TGTGCCAGCAGCGAACAGGGGCTACTGGACGAGCAGTACTTC.

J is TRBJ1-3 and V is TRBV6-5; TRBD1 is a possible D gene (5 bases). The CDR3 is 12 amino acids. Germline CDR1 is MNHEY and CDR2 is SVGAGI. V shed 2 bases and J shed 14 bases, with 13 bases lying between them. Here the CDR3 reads CASSYGRDPLYF. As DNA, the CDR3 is TGTGCCAGCAGTTACGGGAGGGACCCCCTATATTTT.

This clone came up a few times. In DNA, the CDR3 is TGCGCCAGCAGCTTGGCCACGGCGGGAGAGAGAAGTGAGCAGTTCTTC. Translation gives CASSLATAGERSEQFF. V gene TRBV5-1 combines with J gene TRBJ2-1; the match to TRBD2 covers 7 bases. The V gene's germline CDR1 is SGHRS and CDR2 YFSETQ. V lost 0 bases to trimming and J lost 9 bases; unmatched junction nucleotides: 12. The CDR3 is made up of 16 amino acids.

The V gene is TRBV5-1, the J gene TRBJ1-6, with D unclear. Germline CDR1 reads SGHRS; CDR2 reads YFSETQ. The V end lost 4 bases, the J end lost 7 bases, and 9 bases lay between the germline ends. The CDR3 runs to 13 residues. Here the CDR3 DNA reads TGCGCCAGCAGCCCGGGAGTGAATTCACCCCTCCACTTT. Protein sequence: CASSPGVNSPLHF.

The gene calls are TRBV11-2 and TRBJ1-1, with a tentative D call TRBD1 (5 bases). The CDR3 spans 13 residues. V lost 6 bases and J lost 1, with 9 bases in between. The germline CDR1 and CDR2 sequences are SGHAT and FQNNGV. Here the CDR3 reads CASSPTGNTEAFF. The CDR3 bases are TGTGCCAGCAGTCCTACAGGGAACACTGAAGCTTTCTTT.

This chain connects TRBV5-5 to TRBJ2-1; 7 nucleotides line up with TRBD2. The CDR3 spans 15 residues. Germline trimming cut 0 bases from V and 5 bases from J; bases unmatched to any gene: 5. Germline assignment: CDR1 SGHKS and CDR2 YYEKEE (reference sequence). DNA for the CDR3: TGTGCCAGCAGCTTGGCCGGGACTATTAACAATGAGCAGTTCTTC. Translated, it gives CASSLAGTINNEQFF.

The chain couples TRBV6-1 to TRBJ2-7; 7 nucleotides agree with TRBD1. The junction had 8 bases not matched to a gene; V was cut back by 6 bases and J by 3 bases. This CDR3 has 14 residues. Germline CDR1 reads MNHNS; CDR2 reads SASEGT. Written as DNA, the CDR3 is TGTGCCAGCAGCAGACAGGGTGGACTCTACGAGCAGTACTTC. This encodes CASSRQGGLYEQYF.

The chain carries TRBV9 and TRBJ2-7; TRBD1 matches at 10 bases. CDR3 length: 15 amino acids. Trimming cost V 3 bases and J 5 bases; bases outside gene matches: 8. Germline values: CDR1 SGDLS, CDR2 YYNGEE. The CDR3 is CASSAPPGTGDEQYF. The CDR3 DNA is TGTGCCAGCAGCGCCCCTCCCGGGACAGGGGACGAGCAGTACTTC.

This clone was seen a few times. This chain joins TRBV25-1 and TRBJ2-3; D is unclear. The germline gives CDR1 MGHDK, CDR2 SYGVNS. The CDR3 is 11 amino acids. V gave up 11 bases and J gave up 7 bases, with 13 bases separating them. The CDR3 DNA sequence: TGTGCCGTACAGTGGGTTTATACGCAGTATTTT. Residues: CAVQWVYTQYF.

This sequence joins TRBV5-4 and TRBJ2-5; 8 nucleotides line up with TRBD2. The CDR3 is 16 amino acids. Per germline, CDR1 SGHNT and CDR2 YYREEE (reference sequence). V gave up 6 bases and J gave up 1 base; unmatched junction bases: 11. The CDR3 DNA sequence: TGTGCCAGCAAAGGGAATACTAGCGGACCCCAAGAGACCCAGTACTTC. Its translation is CASKGNTSGPQETQYF.

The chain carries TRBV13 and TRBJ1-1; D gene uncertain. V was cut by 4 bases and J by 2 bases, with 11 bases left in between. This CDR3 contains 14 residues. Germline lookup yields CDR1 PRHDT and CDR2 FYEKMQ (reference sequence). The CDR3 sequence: CASSCPRTNTEAFF. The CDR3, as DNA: TGTGCCAGCAGCTGTCCACGAACAAACACTGAAGCTTTCTTT. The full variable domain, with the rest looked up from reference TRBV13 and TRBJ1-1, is AAGVIQSPRHLIKEKRETATLKCYPIPRHDTVYWYQQGPGQDPQFLISFYEKMQSDKGSIPDRFSAQQFSDYHSELNMSSLELGDSALYFCASSCPRTNTEAFFGQGTRLTVV.

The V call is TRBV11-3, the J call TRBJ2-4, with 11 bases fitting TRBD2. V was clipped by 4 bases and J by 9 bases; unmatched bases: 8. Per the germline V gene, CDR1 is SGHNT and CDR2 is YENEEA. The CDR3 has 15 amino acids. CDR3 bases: TGTGCCAGCAGCTCTTTTAGCGGGGGGGCGGGCATTCAGTACTTC. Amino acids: CASSSFSGGAGIQYF.

The CDR3 bases are TGTGCCAGCAGCCTAGATTGGACTAGGCCAAGTGGGGAGCTGTTTTTT. It translates to CASSLDWTRPSGELFF. V is TRBV7-8 and J is TRBJ2-2, with TRBD2 identical over 7 bases. After removal of 5 bases from V and 8 bases from J, the junction contained 14 bases not matched to a gene. This CDR3 has 16 amino acids. Germline CDR1 is SGHVS and CDR2 is FQNEAQ.

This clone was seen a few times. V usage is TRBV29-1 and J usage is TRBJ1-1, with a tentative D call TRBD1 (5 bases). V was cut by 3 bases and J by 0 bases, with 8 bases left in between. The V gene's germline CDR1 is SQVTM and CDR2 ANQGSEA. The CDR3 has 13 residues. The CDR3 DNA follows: TGCAGCGTTGATGCAGGGTTGAACACTGAAGCTTTCTTT. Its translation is CSVDAGLNTEAFF.

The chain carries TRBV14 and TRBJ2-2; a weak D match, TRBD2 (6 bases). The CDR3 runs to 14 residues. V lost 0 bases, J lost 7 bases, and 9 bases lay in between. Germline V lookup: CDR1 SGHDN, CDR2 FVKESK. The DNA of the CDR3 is TGTGCCAGCAGCCAAGACGGGGGTGGCGGGGAGCTGTTTTTT. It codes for CASSQDGGGGELFF.

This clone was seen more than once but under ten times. The CDR3: CASSLGRGNIPTQGYGYTF. The CDR3 nucleotides read TGTGCCAGCAGCTTAGGGCGGGGTAACATCCCCACCCAGGGCTATGGCTACACCTTC. The chain employs TRBV7-6 and TRBJ1-2, with a tentative D call TRBD1 (5 bases). CDR1 and CDR2 (germline): SGHVS, FNYEAQ. V shed 1 base and J shed 4 bases, with 25 bases lying between them. This CDR3 spans 19 amino acids.

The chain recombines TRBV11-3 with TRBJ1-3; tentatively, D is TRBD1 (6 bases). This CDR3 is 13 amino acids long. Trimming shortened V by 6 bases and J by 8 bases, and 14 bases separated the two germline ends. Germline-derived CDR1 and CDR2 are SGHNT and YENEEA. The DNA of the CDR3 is TGTGCCAGCAGGAGAGGGGGAGTGGACACCATATATTTT. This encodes CASRRGGVDTIYF.

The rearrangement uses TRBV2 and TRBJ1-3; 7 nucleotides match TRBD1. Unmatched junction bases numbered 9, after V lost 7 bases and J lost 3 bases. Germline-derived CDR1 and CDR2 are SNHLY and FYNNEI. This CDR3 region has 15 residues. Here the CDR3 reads CASTQGEFDGNTIYF. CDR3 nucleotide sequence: TGTGCCAGCACCCAGGGGGAGTTCGATGGAAACACCATATATTTT.

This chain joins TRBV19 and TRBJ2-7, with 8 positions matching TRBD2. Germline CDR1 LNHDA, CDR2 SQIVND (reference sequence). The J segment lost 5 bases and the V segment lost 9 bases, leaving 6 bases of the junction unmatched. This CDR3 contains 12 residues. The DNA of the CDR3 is TGTGCCAGCACCTTGCGGGGGGACGAGCAGTACTTC. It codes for CASTLRGDEQYF.

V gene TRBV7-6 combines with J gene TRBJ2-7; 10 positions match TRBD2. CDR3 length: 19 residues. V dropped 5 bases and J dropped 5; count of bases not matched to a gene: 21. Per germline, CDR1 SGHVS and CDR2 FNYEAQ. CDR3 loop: CASSLPYEGASGSVDEQYF. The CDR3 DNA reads TGTGCCAGCAGCCTACCGTATGAGGGGGCTAGCGGGAGTGTCGACGAGCAGTACTTC.

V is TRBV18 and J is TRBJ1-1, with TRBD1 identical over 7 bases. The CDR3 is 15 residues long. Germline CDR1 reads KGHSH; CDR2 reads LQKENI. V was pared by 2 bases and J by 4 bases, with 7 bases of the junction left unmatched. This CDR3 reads CASSPSGTVATEAFF. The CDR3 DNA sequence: TGTGCCAGCTCACCATCCGGGACAGTAGCCACTGAAGCTTTCTTT. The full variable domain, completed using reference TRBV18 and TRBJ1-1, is NAGVMQNPRHLVRRRGQEARLRCSPMKGHSHVYWYRQLPEEGLKFMVYLQKENIIDESGMPKERFSAEFPKEGPSILRIQQVVRGDSAAYFCASSPSGTVATEAFFGQGTRLTVV.

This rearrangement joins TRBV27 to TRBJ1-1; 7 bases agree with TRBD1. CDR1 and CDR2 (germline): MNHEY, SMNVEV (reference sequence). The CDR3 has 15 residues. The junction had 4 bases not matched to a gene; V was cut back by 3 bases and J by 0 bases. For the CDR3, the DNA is TGTGCCAGCAGTTTCACCGGGACAGTGAACACTGAAGCTTTCTTT. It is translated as CASSFTGTVNTEAFF.

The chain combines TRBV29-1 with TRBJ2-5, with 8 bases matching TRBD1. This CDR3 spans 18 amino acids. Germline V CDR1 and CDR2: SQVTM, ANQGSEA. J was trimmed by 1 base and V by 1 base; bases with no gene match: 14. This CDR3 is CSVEVLWQGAVAQETQYF. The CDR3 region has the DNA TGCAGCGTTGAAGTTTTATGGCAGGGGGCCGTAGCCCAAGAGACCCAGTACTTC.

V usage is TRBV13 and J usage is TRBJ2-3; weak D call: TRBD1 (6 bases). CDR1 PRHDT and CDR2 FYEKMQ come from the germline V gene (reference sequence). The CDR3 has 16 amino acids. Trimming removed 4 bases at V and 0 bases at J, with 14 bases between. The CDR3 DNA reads TGTGCCAGCAGCTCATTGGACAGCCCCAGCACAGATACGCAGTATTTT. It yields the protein CASSSLDSPSTDTQYF.

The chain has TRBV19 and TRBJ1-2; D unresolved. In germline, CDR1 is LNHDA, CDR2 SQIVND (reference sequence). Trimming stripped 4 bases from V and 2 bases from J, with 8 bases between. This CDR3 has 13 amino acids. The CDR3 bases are TGTGCCAGTAGTAAGCCCCGCAACTATGGCTACACCTTC. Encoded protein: CASSKPRNYGYTF.

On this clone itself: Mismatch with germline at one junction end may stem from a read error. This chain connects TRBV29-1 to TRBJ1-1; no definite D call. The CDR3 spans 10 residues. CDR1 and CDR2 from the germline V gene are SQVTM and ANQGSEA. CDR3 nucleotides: TGCAGCGTTGAAGACACTGGAGCTTTCTTT. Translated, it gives CSVEDTGAFF.

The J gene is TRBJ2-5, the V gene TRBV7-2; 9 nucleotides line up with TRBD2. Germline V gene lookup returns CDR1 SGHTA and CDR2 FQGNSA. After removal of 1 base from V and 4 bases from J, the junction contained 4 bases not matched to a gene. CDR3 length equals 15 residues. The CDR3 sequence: CASSLGGRAIETQYF. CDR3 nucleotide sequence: TGTGCCAGCAGCTTAGGCGGGAGGGCCATAGAGACCCAGTACTTC.